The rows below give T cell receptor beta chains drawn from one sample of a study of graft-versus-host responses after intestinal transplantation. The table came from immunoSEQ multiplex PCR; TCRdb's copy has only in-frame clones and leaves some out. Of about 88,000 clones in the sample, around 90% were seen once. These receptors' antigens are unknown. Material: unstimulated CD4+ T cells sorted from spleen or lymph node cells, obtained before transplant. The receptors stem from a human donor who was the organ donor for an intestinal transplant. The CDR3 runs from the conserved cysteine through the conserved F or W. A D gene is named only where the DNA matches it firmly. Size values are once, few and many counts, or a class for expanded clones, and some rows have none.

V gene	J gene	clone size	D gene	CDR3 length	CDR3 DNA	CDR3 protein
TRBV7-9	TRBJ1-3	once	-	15	TGTGCCAGCAGCCCCCGGGGTGAAATTGGAAACACCATATATTTT	CASSPRGEIGNTIYF
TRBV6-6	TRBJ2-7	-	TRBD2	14	TGTGCCAGCAGGACTAGCGGGTCCGAGGGCGAGCAGTACTTC	CASRTSGSEGEQYF
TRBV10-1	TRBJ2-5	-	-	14	TGCGCCAGCAGTGAGTCTGGCAAGGGGGAGACCCAGTACTTC	CASSESGKGETQYF
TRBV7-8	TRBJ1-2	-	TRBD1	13	TGTGCCAGCAGAGAACAGGGGAACGGCGGCTACACCTTC	CASREQGNGGYTF
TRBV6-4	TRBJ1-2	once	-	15	TGTGCCAGCAGTGACTCTACCGCAGGGAACTATGGCTACACCTTC	CASSDSTAGNYGYTF
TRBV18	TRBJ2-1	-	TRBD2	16	TGTGCCAGCTCACTGGGACTAGCGGGAGCCTACAATGAGCAGTTCTTC	CASSLGLAGAYNEQFF
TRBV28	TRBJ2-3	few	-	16	TGTGCCAGCAGTTTAGTAGAGAGAGCCCCCCGAGGTACGCAGTATTTT	CASSLVERAPRGTQYF
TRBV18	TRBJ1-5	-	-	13	TGTGCCAGCTCACCACAGGGGTGGCAGCCCCAGCATTTT	CASSPQGWQPQHF
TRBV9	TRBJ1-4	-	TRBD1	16	TGTGCCAGCAGCCTTAACCCCGGGGGGGACAGCGAAAAACTGTTTTTT	CASSLNPGGDSEKLFF
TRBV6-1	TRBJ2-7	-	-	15	TGTGCCAGCAGACTAAACGAGGGGGGGTCCTACGAGCAGTACTTC	CASRLNEGGSYEQYF
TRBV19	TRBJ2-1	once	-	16	TGTGCCAGTAGTGGACGACAGCCGAGCTCCTACAATGAGCAGTTCTTC	CASSGRQPSSYNEQFF
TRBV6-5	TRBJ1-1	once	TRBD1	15	TGTGCCACAACTAGACAGGGGCGCGAGGGCACTGAAGCTTTCTTT	CATTRQGREGTEAFF
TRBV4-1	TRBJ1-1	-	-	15	TGCGCCAGCAGCCCCTACACAGGACCCACAGTGGGGGCTTTCTTT	CASSPYTGPTVGAFF
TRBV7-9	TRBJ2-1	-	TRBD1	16	TGTGCCAGCAGCTTTTCCGGGACAGGGGTACACAATGAGCAGTTCTTC	CASSFSGTGVHNEQFF
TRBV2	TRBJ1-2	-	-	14	TGTGCCAGCAGTGTGATACAGGGAAACTATGGCTACACCTTC	CASSVIQGNYGYTF
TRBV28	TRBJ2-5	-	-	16	TGTGCCAGCAGTTTATTAGGGAGAGGACAGCAAGAGACCCAGTACTTC	CASSLLGRGQQETQYF
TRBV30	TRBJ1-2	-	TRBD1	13	TGTGCCGGGGACAGGGGAGTCCCCTATGGCTACACCTTC	CAGDRGVPYGYTF
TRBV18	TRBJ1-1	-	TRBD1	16	TGTGCCAGCTCACTGGGACAGGGGGCTGGGAACACTGAAGCTTTCTTT	CASSLGQGAGNTEAFF
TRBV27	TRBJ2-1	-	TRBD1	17	TGTGCCAGCAGTTTGGTTCCTCCGACAGGGTTCTACAATGAGCAGTTCTTC	CASSLVPPTGFYNEQFF
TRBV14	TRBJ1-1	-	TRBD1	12	TGTGCCAGCAGCCTCGACAGGGCTGAAGCTTTCTTT	CASSLDRAEAFF
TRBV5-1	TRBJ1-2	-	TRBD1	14	TGCGCCAGCAGCTTGGGGGACAGCCCGTATGGCTACACCTTC	CASSLGDSPYGYTF
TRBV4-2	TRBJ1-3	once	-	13	TGTGCCAGCAGCCAAGATAAAGGAAACACCATATATTTT	CASSQDKGNTIYF
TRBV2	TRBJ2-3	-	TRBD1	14	TGTGCCAGTGGACAGGGTTGGAGCACAGATACGCAGTATTTT	CASGQGWSTDTQYF
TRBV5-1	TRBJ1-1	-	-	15	TGCGCCAGCAGCTTGTACGGGGGGGGGAACACTGAAGCTTTCTTT	CASSLYGGGNTEAFF
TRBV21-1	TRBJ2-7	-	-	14	TGTGCCAGCAGCTTGCGACAAAAAGCCTACGAGCAGTACTTC	CASSLRQKAYEQYF
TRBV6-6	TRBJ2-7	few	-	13	TGTGCCAGCACCCCTAGTGGTTCCTACGAGCAGTACTTC	CASTPSGSYEQYF
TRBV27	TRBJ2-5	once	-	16	TGTGCCAGCAGTTTACACCAGGGCGGGATTAAAGAGACCCAGTACTTC	CASSLHQGGIKETQYF
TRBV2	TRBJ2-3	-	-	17	TGTGCCAGCAGTGAGATCTGGACTACCGGTGGGACAGATACGCAGTATTTT	CASSEIWTTGGTDTQYF
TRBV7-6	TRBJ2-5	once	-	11	TGTGCCAGCAGCTCTCAAGAGACCCAGTACTTC	CASSSQETQYF
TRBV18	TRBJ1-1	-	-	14	TGTGCCAGCTCACCACCGACAGAATACACTGAAGCTTTCTTT	CASSPPTEYTEAFF
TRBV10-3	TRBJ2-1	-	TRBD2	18	TGTGCCATCAGTGAGTTAGTCGGGACTAGCGGCCGAATGGATGAGCAGTTCTTC	CAISELVGTSGRMDEQFF
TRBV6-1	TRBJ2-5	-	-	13	TGTGCCATCTGGACTGGAGGACGGGGGACCCAGTACTTC	CAIWTGGRGTQYF
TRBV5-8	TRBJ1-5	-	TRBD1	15	TGTGCCAGCAGCTTGGACAGGGGTTGGGATCAGCCCCAGCATTTT	CASSLDRGWDQPQHF